These T cell receptor beta chains were read from a single sample in a study of blood T cell repertoires in COVID-19. The assay was immunoSEQ multiplex PCR, and TCRdb's table has in-frame clones only and misses some. The sample has about 91,000 clones, 75% to 85% seen once. The sample was peripheral blood. The receptors stem from a man aged 65 to 79 with acute or convalescent COVID-19. CDR3s include the opening cysteine and the closing phenylalanine or tryptophan. D genes are given only for firm matches. Rows may omit the clone size; those that give it use once, few, many or a size class.

V gene	J gene	D gene	clone size	CDR3 protein	CDR3 DNA
TRBV28	TRBJ2-7	-	-	CATSFDTSYEQYF	TGTGCCACGTCCTTTGACACATCCTACGAGCAGTACTTC
TRBV9	TRBJ2-3	TRBD2	-	CASSFGLAETDTQYF	TGTGCCAGCAGCTTCGGACTAGCGGAAACAGATACGCAGTATTTT
TRBV5-4	TRBJ2-7	-	-	CASSLAGTAKRWYF	TGTGCCAGCAGCTTGGCCGGGACTGCTAAACGGTGGTACTTC
TRBV7-9	TRBJ1-2	TRBD1	-	CASSAWDRDYGYTF	TGTGCCAGCAGCGCCTGGGACAGGGATTATGGCTACACCTTC
TRBV3-1/TRBV3-2	TRBJ1-4	-	-	CASSQQGNEKLFF	TGTGCCAGCAGCCAACAGGGGAATGAAAAACTGTTTTTT
TRBV27	TRBJ2-3	TRBD2	-	CASSFGTSGYTDTQYF	TGTGCCAGCAGTTTCGGAACTAGCGGGTACACAGATACGCAGTATTTT
TRBV5-6	TRBJ2-5	TRBD1	-	CASSPYAGGWETQYF	TGTGCCAGCAGCCCCTATGCAGGGGGCTGGGAGACCCAGTACTTC
TRBV5-1	TRBJ2-5	TRBD1	-	CASSSHDRGETQYF	TGCGCCAGCAGCTCGCACGACAGGGGAGAGACCCAGTACTTC
TRBV14	TRBJ1-2	TRBD1	-	CASSQDQGGPYTF	TGTGCCAGCAGCCAAGATCAGGGGGGACCCTACACCTTC
TRBV7-6	TRBJ1-5	-	-	CASSDGQPNQPQHF	TGTGCCAGCAGCGATGGACAGCCGAATCAGCCCCAGCATTTT
TRBV2	TRBJ1-3	TRBD1	-	CASSPRGTGINTIYF	TGTGCCAGCAGTCCCCGCGGGACAGGGATAAACACCATATATTTT
TRBV2	TRBJ2-7	-	-	CASSRSGYEQYF	TGTGCCAGCAGTAGGTCCGGGTACGAGCAGTACTTC
TRBV7-9	TRBJ1-2	-	-	CASSLALRGNYGYTF	TGTGCCAGCAGCTTAGCGCTCCGGGGTAATTATGGCTACACCTTC
TRBV20-1	TRBJ1-6	TRBD1	once	CSASSDRGRVSPLHF	TGCAGTGCTAGTAGCGACAGGGGGCGCGTTTCACCCCTCCACTTT
TRBV19	TRBJ1-1	TRBD1	once	CASSFQGANTEAFF	TGTGCCAGTAGTTTTCAGGGGGCTAACACTGAAGCTTTCTTT
TRBV28	TRBJ2-2	TRBD1	-	CASSLPQGSGGELFF	TGTGCCAGCAGTTTACCACAGGGGTCTGGCGGGGAGCTGTTTTTT
TRBV9	TRBJ2-3	TRBD2	-	CASSVRGSREDTQYF	TGTGCCAGCAGCGTACGCGGGAGTCGTGAAGATACGCAGTATTTT
TRBV3-1/TRBV3-2	TRBJ2-3	TRBD1	-	CASSLRDRRSGVQYF	TGTGCCAGCAGCCTTCGGGACAGGAGGAGTGGGGTTCAGTATTTT
TRBV7-3	TRBJ2-7	TRBD2	-	CATGLPGGEQYF	TGTGCCACCGGTCTGCCGGGGGGAGAGCAGTACTTC
TRBV30	TRBJ1-6	-	few	CAWETRGSSYNSPLHF	TGTGCCTGGGAGACACGGGGGTCTTCCTATAATTCACCCCTCCACTTT
TRBV18	TRBJ2-5	TRBD2	-	CASSRRTSGRETQYF	TGTGCCAGCTCACGTCGGACTAGCGGGAGGGAGACCCAGTACTTC
TRBV4-2	TRBJ2-1	-	-	CASSLDASGDRYEQFF	TGTGCCAGCAGCCTCGACGCTAGCGGGGACAGGTATGAGCAGTTCTTC
TRBV6-6	TRBJ2-5	TRBD1	-	CASSYPRDRETQYF	TGTGCCAGCAGTTACCCCCGGGACAGAGAGACCCAGTACTTC
TRBV6-1	TRBJ1-6	TRBD1	once	CASSGDRPSSSYNSPLHF	TGTGCCAGCAGTGGGGACAGGCCTTCTAGCTCCTATAATTCACCCCTCCACTTT
TRBV19	TRBJ2-7	TRBD2	-	CASSYSGTSDDEQYF	TGTGCCAGTAGCTATTCCGGGACTAGCGACGACGAGCAGTACTTC
TRBV19	TRBJ2-5	TRBD2	few	CASSLGLTPQETQYF	TGTGCCAGTAGTCTGGGACTAACCCCCCAAGAGACCCAGTACTTC
TRBV6-4	TRBJ1-4	-	-	CASRTDRLSEKLFF	TGTGCCAGCAGGACCGACAGACTTTCTGAAAAACTGTTTTTT
TRBV6-5	TRBJ2-7	-	-	CASSLSGYYYEQYF	TGTGCCAGCAGTCTCTCGGGGTACTACTACGAGCAGTACTTC
TRBV24-1	TRBJ2-6	-	-	CATSDLPSSGANVLTF	TGTGCCACCAGTGATTTGCCTTCCTCTGGGGCCAACGTCCTGACTTTC
TRBV7-2	TRBJ1-2	TRBD1	-	CASSKDRVIYGYTF	TGTGCCAGCAGCAAGGACAGGGTGATCTATGGCTACACCTTC
TRBV6-5	TRBJ1-5	TRBD1	-	CASRPDRDQPQHF	TGTGCCAGCAGGCCCGACAGGGATCAGCCCCAGCATTTT
TRBV21-1	TRBJ2-3	-	-	CASSKKQCTDTQYF	TGTGCCAGCAGCAAAAAACAGTGCACAGATACGCAGTATTTT
TRBV10-3	TRBJ1-4	-	-	CAISESREEEKLFF	TGTGCCATCAGTGAGTCCAGGGAGGAAGAAAAACTGTTTTTT
TRBV13	TRBJ2-3	TRBD2	-	CASSSSGTSGRAWDTQYF	TGTGCCAGCAGCTCTTCCGGGACTAGCGGGAGGGCGTGGGATACGCAGTATTTT
TRBV14	TRBJ2-3	-	many	CASSQPDSTFYTDTQYF	TGTGCCAGCAGCCAGCCGGACTCCACTTTCTACACAGATACGCAGTATTTT
TRBV4-2	TRBJ2-5	-	few	CASSQDPQETQYF	TGTGCCAGCAGCCAAGACCCTCAAGAGACCCAGTACTTC
TRBV27	TRBJ2-5	-	-	CASSLRVVGETQYF	TGTGCCAGCAGCCTCAGGGTAGTAGGAGAGACCCAGTACTTC
TRBV19	TRBJ1-5	-	-	CASSPRDKNQPQHF	TGTGCCAGTAGCCCCCGGGACAAAAATCAGCCCCAGCATTTT
TRBV7-8	TRBJ2-2	TRBD2	-	CASSWDGRGGSTGELFF	TGTGCCAGCAGCTGGGACGGCCGCGGGGGAAGCACCGGGGAGCTGTTTTTT
TRBV6-5	TRBJ1-2	-	-	CASNPTGNYGYTF	TGTGCCAGCAACCCGACAGGCAACTATGGCTACACCTTC
TRBV2	TRBJ2-7	-	-	CASTSGYEQYF	TGTGCCAGCACCAGCGGGTACGAGCAGTACTTC
TRBV28	TRBJ2-3	TRBD2	few	CASSLPSGRAHTQYF	TGTGCCAGCAGTTTACCTAGCGGGAGGGCCCATACGCAGTATTTT
TRBV6-2/TRBV6-3	TRBJ2-1	TRBD2	-	CASSPRTSGRANVNEQFF	TGTGCCAGCAGTCCGAGGACTAGCGGGAGGGCCAACGTCAATGAGCAGTTCTTC
TRBV7-8	TRBJ2-7	TRBD1	-	CASSSDRGGEQYF	TGTGCCAGCAGCTCCGACAGGGGAGGCGAGCAGTACTTC
TRBV6-2/TRBV6-3	TRBJ2-6	-	-	CASSFPGSGANVLTF	TGTGCCAGCAGTTTCCCAGGTTCTGGGGCCAACGTCCTGACTTTC
TRBV4-3	TRBJ2-3	TRBD1	-	CASSQDRGRGRRTDTQYF	TGCGCCAGCAGCCAAGATCGGGGCAGGGGGCGCAGAACAGATACGCAGTATTTT
TRBV2	TRBJ2-1	TRBD1	-	CASGGQAAFYNEQFF	TGTGCCAGCGGGGGACAGGCGGCTTTCTACAATGAGCAGTTCTTC
TRBV12-3/TRBV12-4	TRBJ1-3	-	once	CASGPGVRNTIYF	TGTGCCAGTGGCCCCGGGGTCAGAAACACCATATATTTT
TRBV27	TRBJ1-5	TRBD1	-	CASSPYRGQGGQPQHF	TGTGCCAGCAGTCCGTACCGGGGACAGGGTGGTCAGCCCCAGCATTTT
TRBV7-2	TRBJ2-7	-	-	CASRPTGTSYEQYF	TGTGCCAGCAGACCGACAGGTACCTCCTACGAGCAGTACTTC
TRBV9	TRBJ2-1	-	many	CASSIQSSNEQFF	TGTGCCAGCAGCATTCAAAGCTCCAATGAGCAGTTCTTC
TRBV5-1	TRBJ1-1	-	-	CASSLQGQADTEAFF	TGCGCCAGCAGCTTGCAGGGGCAAGCGGACACTGAAGCTTTCTTT
TRBV25-1	TRBJ1-2	-	once	CASSVAASNYGYTF	TGTGCCAGCAGTGTGGCGGCCTCAAACTATGGCTACACCTTC
TRBV10-3	TRBJ1-6	TRBD1	once	CAISVNRGVSPLHF	TGTGCCATCAGTGTAAACAGGGGGGTTTCACCCCTCCACTTT
TRBV4-3	TRBJ1-1	-	-	CASSQAGTMNTEAFF	TGCGCCAGCAGCCAAGCAGGTACCATGAACACTGAAGCTTTCTTT
TRBV6-4	TRBJ1-3	TRBD1	-	CASSDSEREWTGDEHSGNTIYF	TGTGCCAGCAGTGACTCGGAGCGGGAATGGACAGGGGACGAACATTCTGGAAACACCATATATTTT
TRBV7-9	TRBJ2-7	-	-	CASSSFSREQYF	TGTGCCAGCAGCTCATTCTCGCGGGAGCAGTACTTC
TRBV6-6	TRBJ2-4	TRBD1	-	CASSGQGAGNIQYF	TGTGCCAGCAGTGGACAGGGAGCTGGAAACATTCAGTACTTC